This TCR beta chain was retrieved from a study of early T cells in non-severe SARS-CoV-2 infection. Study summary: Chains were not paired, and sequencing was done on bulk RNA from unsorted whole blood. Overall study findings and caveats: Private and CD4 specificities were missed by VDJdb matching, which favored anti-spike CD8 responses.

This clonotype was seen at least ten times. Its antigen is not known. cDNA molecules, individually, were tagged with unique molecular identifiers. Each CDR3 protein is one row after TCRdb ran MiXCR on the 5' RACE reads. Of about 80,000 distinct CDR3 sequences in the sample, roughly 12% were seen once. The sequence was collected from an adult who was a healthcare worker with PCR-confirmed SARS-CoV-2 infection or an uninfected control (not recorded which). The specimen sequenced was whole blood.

CDR3 DNA sequence: TGTGCCAGCTCTGCTGACAGGGGGGCAGCTTTCTTT. This gives the protein CASSADRGAAFF. The chain has TRBV18 and TRBJ1-1; TRBD1 matches 9 bases. The CDR3 sequence is 12 residues long. J was trimmed by 10 bases and V by 6 bases; bases with no gene match: 6. Germline assignment: CDR1 KGHSH and CDR2 LQKENI.